This TCR beta chain comes out of a study of OX40 agonist ivuxolimab in advanced cancers. Turning to the study itself: Patients were treated with intravenous ivuxolimab, dosed at 0.01 to 10 mg/kg and infused every 2 weeks.

V shed 4 bases and J shed 7 bases, with 20 bases lying between them. This CDR3 has 16 residues. Germline values: CDR1 SGHNT, CDR2 YYREEE (reference sequence). Findings and limits, study-wide: Some nonresponders additionally presented with little normalized T-cell clonal expansion.

TCRdb's copy holds only in-frame clones and misses some; the assay was immunoSEQ multiplex PCR. The table includes more than 65,000 clones, approximately 82% detected once. A word on this clone: The antigen is not known.

The TCR was taken from an adult with an advanced solid tumor such as melanoma, head and neck, liver or kidney cancer. The chain uses TRBV5-4 and TRBJ1-4; possibly TRBD1 for D (6 bases). This specimen was CD4+ or CD8+ T cells sorted from blood, taken in a trial of the OX40 agonist ivuxolimab. The CDR3 loop is CASSPHPTGRGEKLFF. DNA of the CDR3: TGTGCCAGCAGCCCTCATCCCACAGGGAGGGGTGAAAAACTGTTTTTT.